This TCR beta chain was observed in a study of blood T cell repertoires in COVID-19. The method was immunoSEQ multiplex PCR; TCRdb's version includes in-frame clones alone and lacks a portion of them. The repertoire holds fewer than 40,000 clones, with around 89% as singletons. Between the trimmed V and J ends, which lost 7 bases and 3 bases, there was a span of 25 bases. Germline lookup yields CDR1 LNHDA and CDR2 SQIVND (reference sequence). CDR3 size: 18 residues. The clonotype was recovered from a woman aged 35 to 49 with active or convalescent COVID-19. Sample: peripheral blood. The chain joins TRBV19 to TRBJ2-1, with a tentative D call TRBD2 (5 bases). In DNA, the CDR3 is TGTGCCAGTAAAACAAACCCGAGGGCCCCAGCGGACTACAATGAGCAGTTCTTC. Its protein is CASKTNPRAPADYNEQFF.